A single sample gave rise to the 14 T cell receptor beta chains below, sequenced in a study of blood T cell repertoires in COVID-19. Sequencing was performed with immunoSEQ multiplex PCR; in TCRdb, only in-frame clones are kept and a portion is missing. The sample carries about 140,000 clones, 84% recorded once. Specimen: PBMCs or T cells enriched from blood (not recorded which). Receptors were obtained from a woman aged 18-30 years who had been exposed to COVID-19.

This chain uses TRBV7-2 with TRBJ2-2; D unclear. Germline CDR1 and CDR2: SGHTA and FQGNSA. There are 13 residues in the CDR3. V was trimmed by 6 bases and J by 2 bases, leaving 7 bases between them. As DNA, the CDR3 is TGTGCCAGCAGTCTCTTAAACACCGGGGAGCTGTTTTTT. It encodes CASSLLNTGELFF.

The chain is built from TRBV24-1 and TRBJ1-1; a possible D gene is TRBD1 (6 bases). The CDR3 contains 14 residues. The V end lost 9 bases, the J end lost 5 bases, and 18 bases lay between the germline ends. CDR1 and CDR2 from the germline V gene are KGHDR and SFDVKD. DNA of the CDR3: TGTGCCACCGAAGGGGGATCCGGGGGGACTGAAGCTTTCTTT. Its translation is CATEGGSGGTEAFF.

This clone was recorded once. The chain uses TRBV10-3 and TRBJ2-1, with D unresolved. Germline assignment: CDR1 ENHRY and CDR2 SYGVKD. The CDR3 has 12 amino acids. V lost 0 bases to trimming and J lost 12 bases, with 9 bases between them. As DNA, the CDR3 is TGTGCCATCAGTGAGTCGGTGTTAGCGCAGTTCTTC. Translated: CAISESVLAQFF.

This CDR3 reads CATRPGGGSTDTQYF. CDR3 nucleotides: TGTGCCACTAGGCCCGGGGGGGGGAGCACAGATACGCAGTATTTT. The V gene is TRBV7-6, the J gene TRBJ2-3; 8 nucleotides agree with TRBD2. The CDR3 extends over 15 amino acids. The junction had 9 bases not matched to a gene; V was cut back by 10 bases and J by 0 bases. CDR1 and CDR2 (germline): SGHVS, FNYEAQ.

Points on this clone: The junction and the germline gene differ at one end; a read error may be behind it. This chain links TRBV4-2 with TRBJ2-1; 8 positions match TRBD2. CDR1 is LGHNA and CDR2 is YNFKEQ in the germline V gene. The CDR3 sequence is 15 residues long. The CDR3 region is CASTQLAANENEQFF. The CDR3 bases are TGTGCCAGCACCCAACTAGCGGCCAACGAGAATGAGCAGTTCTTC.

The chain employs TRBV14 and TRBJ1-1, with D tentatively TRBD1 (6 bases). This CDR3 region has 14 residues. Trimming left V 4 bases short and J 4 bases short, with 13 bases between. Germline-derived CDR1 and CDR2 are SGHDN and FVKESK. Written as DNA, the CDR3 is TGTGCCAGCAGCCGCGGAGGGGGGGGCACTGAAGCTTTCTTT. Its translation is CASSRGGGGTEAFF.

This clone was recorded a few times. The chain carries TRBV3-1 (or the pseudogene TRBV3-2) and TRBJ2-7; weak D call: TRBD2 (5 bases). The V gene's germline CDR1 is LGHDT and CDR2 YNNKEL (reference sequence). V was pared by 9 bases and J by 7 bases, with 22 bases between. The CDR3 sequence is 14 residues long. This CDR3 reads CASAPSEAGGEQYF. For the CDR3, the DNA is TGTGCCAGTGCCCCAAGCGAGGCGGGTGGAGAGCAGTACTTC.

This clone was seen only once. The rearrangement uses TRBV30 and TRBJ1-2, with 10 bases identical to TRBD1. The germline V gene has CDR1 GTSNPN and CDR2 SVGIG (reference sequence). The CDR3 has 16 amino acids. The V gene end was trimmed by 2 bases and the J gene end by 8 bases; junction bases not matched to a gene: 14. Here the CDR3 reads CAWSLHFPGQGMGYTF. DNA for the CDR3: TGTGCCTGGAGTCTCCACTTCCCGGGACAGGGGATGGGCTACACCTTC.

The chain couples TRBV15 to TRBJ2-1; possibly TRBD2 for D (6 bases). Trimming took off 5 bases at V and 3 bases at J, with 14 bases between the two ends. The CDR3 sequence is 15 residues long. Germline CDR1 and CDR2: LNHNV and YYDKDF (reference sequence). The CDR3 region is CATSLTLTSYNEQFF. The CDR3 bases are TGTGCCACCAGCCTCACCTTGACTAGCTACAATGAGCAGTTCTTC.

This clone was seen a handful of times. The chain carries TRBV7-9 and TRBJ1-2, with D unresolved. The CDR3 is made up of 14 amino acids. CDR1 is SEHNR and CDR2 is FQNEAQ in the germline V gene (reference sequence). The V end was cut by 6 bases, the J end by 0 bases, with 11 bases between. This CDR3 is CASSSGVANYGYTF. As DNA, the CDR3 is TGTGCCAGCAGTAGCGGGGTAGCTAACTATGGCTACACCTTC.

Here the CDR3 DNA reads TGTGCCAGCAGGGGAAAGGACAGGTTAATCTCTTTCTTT. Encoded protein: CASRGKDRLISFF. The chain couples TRBV11-2 to TRBJ1-1, with TRBD1 identical over 7 bases. Germline assignment: CDR1 SGHAT and CDR2 FQNNGV. J was trimmed by 12 bases and V by 6 bases; bases with no gene match: 13. This CDR3 has 13 residues.

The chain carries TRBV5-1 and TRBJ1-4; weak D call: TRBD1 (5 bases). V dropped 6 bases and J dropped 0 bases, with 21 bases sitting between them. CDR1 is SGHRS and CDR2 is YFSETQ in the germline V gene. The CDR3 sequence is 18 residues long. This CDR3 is CASTQGATGQATNEKLFF. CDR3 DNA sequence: TGCGCCAGCACCCAAGGAGCAACAGGCCAAGCAACTAATGAAAAACTGTTTTTT.

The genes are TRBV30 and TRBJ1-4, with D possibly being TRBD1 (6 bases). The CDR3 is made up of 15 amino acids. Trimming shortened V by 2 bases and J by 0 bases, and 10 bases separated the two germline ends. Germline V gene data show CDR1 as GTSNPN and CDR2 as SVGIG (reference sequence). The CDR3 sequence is CAWSPDRTTNEKLFF. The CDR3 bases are TGTGCCTGGAGTCCTGACAGGACAACTAATGAAAAACTGTTTTTT.

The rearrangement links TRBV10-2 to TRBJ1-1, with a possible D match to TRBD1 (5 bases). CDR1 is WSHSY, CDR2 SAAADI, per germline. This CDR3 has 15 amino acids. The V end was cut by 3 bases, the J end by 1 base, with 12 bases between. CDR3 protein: CASSDFDRGNTEAFF. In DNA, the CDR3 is TGCGCCAGCAGTGACTTTGACAGAGGGAACACTGAAGCTTTCTTT.